One and the same sample provided the 17 T cell receptor beta chains below, sequenced in a study of blood T cell repertoires in COVID-19. Method: immunoSEQ multiplex PCR; TCRdb's copy keeps in-frame clones and lacks some. The sample contains under 150,000 clones, roughly 84% of which appear only once. Sequencing input: PBMCs or T cells enriched from blood (not recorded which). The receptor set was obtained from a man in his fifties or sixties in a cohort exposed to, infected with or recovered from COVID-19 (not recorded which).

This rearrangement joins TRBV11-2 to TRBJ2-1; 8 bases are a match to TRBD2. Per germline, CDR1 SGHAT and CDR2 FQNNGV. The V and J ends lost 5 bases and 4 bases, in that order; junction bases with no gene match: 7. This CDR3 region has 15 residues. The CDR3 bases are TGTGCCAGCAGCGAAGCGGGAGCTTTTTACAATGAGCAGTTCTTC. This gives the protein CASSEAGAFYNEQFF.

The chain employs TRBV9 and TRBJ2-7; 8 bases match TRBD2. Germline CDR1 SGDLS, CDR2 YYNGEE. V lost 0 bases and J lost 5; bases outside the gene matches: 7. The length of the CDR3 is 15 residues. The CDR3 DNA reads as TGTGCCAGCAGCGTAGCACACGGGAGGGCGGACGAGCAGTACTTC. Translated, it gives CASSVAHGRADEQYF.

The genes are TRBV27 and TRBJ2-3; D ambiguous. Trimming cost V 3 bases and J 4 bases, with 8 bases left between them. CDR3 length: 13 residues. CDR1 MNHEY and CDR2 SMNVEV come from the germline V gene (reference sequence). The CDR3 region has the DNA TGTGCCAGCAGTTTGGTAGCCGCAGATACGCAGTATTTT. Protein product: CASSLVAADTQYF.

The chain recombines TRBV14 with TRBJ2-2, with 7 bases lining up with TRBD1. V was clipped by 4 bases and J by 5 bases; unmatched bases: 7. The CDR3 has 15 amino acids. Germline V gene lookup returns CDR1 SGHDN and CDR2 FVKESK. The CDR3 region is CASSPGTETTGELFF. The CDR3 coding sequence is TGTGCCAGCAGCCCCGGGACAGAAACAACCGGGGAGCTGTTTTTT.

This clone was found many times. The chain is built from TRBV2 and TRBJ2-2; D unresolved. V lost 10 bases and J lost 3, with 9 bases in between. Germline V lookup: CDR1 SNHLY, CDR2 FYNNEI. The CDR3 totals 12 residues. As DNA, the CDR3 is TGTGCCACCCCACTGGACACCGGGGAGCTGTTTTTT. This sequence encodes CATPLDTGELFF.

V usage is TRBV27 and J usage is TRBJ2-5, with a tentative D call TRBD1 (6 bases). The germline V gene encodes CDR1 MNHEY and CDR2 SMNVEV (reference sequence). CDR3 length: 16 residues. V was pared by 3 bases and J by 7 bases, with 21 bases between. DNA of the CDR3: TGTGCCAGCAGTTTCGACAGGCCCTCCCCAAGAGGGACCCAGTACTTC. Its translation is CASSFDRPSPRGTQYF.

This sequence joins TRBV30 and TRBJ2-7; D might be TRBD2 (5 bases). With 1 base removed from V and 2 bases from J, the gap between germline ends came to 18 bases. The CDR3 is made up of 16 amino acids. Per germline, CDR1 GTSNPN and CDR2 SVGIG (reference sequence). The CDR3 nucleotides are TGTGCCTGGAGTGGGCTCGGACTCGATTTTACCTACGAGCAGTACTTC. This encodes CAWSGLGLDFTYEQYF.

The sample holds one count of this clone. The chain employs TRBV24-1 and TRBJ1-2, with TRBD1 identical over 10 bases. The J segment lost 2 bases and the V segment lost 4 bases, leaving 0 bases of the junction unmatched. CDR1 and CDR2 from the germline V gene are KGHDR and SFDVKD. This CDR3 region has 14 residues. The CDR3 reads CATSEGQGNYGYTF. CDR3 coding DNA: TGTGCCACCAGTGAGGGACAGGGGAACTATGGCTACACCTTC.

CDR3 nucleotides: TGTGCCAGCAGCCAAGTGGCAGGGCCGGGCAATGAGCAGTTCTTC. Translated, it gives CASSQVAGPGNEQFF. The chain uses TRBV3-1 (or the pseudogene TRBV3-2) and TRBJ2-1; tentative D call: TRBD1 (5 bases). The CDR3 length is 15 residues. The V gene lost 1 base and the J gene lost 6 bases, with 13 bases spanning the gap. The germline V gene has CDR1 LGHDT and CDR2 YNNKEL (reference sequence).

The chain has TRBV7-2 and TRBJ1-3, with D uncertain. Trimming shortened V by 1 base and J by 4 bases, and 17 bases separated the two germline ends. This CDR3 has 17 amino acids. The germline gives CDR1 SGHTA, CDR2 FQGNSA. Here the CDR3 DNA reads TGTGCCAGCAGCTTAGGGGCCGGAAAGCGGTCCGGAAACACCATATATTTT. Amino acid sequence: CASSLGAGKRSGNTIYF.

The chain combines TRBV5-6 with TRBJ1-5; D gene ambiguous. The ends were cut back, 5 bases at V and 7 bases at J, with 16 bases in the middle. CDR3 size: 14 residues. Germline CDR1 SGHDT, CDR2 YYEEEE. The CDR3 bases are TGTGCCAGCAGTTTCCGGGGTGGTGGGCAGCCCCAGCATTTT. This translates into CASSFRGGGQPQHF.

V usage is TRBV30 and J usage is TRBJ2-7; perhaps TRBD1 as D (6 bases). The CDR3 spans 13 residues. Looked up from germline, CDR1 is GTSNPN and CDR2 is SVGIG (reference sequence). Between the trimmed V and J ends, which lost 4 bases and 4 bases, there was a span of 14 bases. CDR3 residues: CAWISDRGYEQYF. The CDR3 DNA reads TGTGCCTGGATCTCGGACAGAGGTTACGAGCAGTACTTC.

The CDR3 sequence is CASITQGSEAFF. As DNA, the CDR3 is TGTGCCAGCATCACCCAGGGGAGTGAAGCTTTCTTT. The chain couples TRBV28 to TRBJ1-1; weak D call: TRBD1 (6 bases). The germline CDR1 and CDR2 sequences are MDHEN and SYDVKM. Trimming cost V 7 bases and J 7 bases, with 13 bases left between them. The length of the CDR3 is 12 residues.

This chain joins TRBV7-8 and TRBJ1-1; the match to TRBD1 covers 7 bases. CDR3 length equals 13 residues. Germline CDR1 and CDR2: SGHVS and FQNEAQ. V trimming: 5 bases; J trimming: 4 bases; junction bases outside the gene matches: 4. The CDR3 is CASSIRGSTEAFF. CDR3 nucleotide sequence: TGTGCCAGCAGCATCAGGGGGAGCACTGAAGCTTTCTTT.

This chain joins TRBV5-1 and TRBJ2-2; the D gene is possibly TRBD1 (6 bases). Trimming removed 4 bases at V and 1 base at J, with 8 bases between. Germline CDR1 and CDR2: SGHRS and YFSETQ. The CDR3 totals 14 residues. For the CDR3, the DNA is TGCGCCAGCAGCGCGACAGGGAACACCGGGGAGCTGTTTTTT. It codes for CASSATGNTGELFF.

V gene TRBV7-9 combines with J gene TRBJ2-2, with TRBD1 as a possible D gene (5 bases). Trimming took 4 bases from V and 3 from J, leaving 12 bases between them. The CDR3 consists of 15 residues. The germline V gene encodes CDR1 SEHNR and CDR2 FQNEAQ (reference sequence). CDR3 bases: TGTGCCAGCAGCTCTCAGACAGACTACACCGGGGAGCTGTTTTTT. Translated: CASSSQTDYTGELFF.

J is TRBJ2-1 and V is TRBV7-3, with D possibly being TRBD2 (6 bases). Germline assignment: CDR1 SGHTA and CDR2 FQGTGA. V lost 2 bases and J 7 bases, leaving 12 bases between the germline ends. There are 14 residues in the CDR3. The CDR3 spells CASSLGTALNEQFF. CDR3 sequence (DNA): TGTGCCAGCAGCTTAGGGACTGCCCTGAATGAGCAGTTCTTC.